This T cell receptor beta chain was found in a study of cytomegalovirus exposure and HLA in healthy donors. Germline V CDR1 and CDR2: SGHTS, YDEGEE. V was shortened by 3 bases and J by 4 bases, with 20 bases between the two germline ends. The CDR3 runs to 17 residues. The PCR made use of 60 Vbeta and 13 Jbeta primers. Using immunoSEQ multiplex PCR, the repertoire was profiled, and TCRdb retains in-frame clones only, with some absent. This sample has around 140,000 clones, with 77% found just once. Healthy donors of bone marrow made up the group. This TCR derives from a male donor in good health and CMV-seronegative. Sequenced material: PBMCs. V and J are TRBV5-8 and TRBJ1-5; tentative D call: TRBD1 (6 bases). The CDR3: CASSSEQGGPKNQPQHF. The CDR3 coding sequence is TGTGCCAGCAGCTCAGAACAGGGAGGGCCCAAAAATCAGCCCCAGCATTTT.